A single count supports the clone carrying this TCR beta chain. These data originate in a study of blood T cell repertoires in COVID-19. On the study more broadly: Donors of Cohort 3 who recovered were those that had two negative PCRs, clearance, or symptom resolution. Spain, Italy and the United States supplied samples that represented acute and convalescent COVID-19.

Per the original methods: Estimation of nucleated cell counts relied on the amplification of reference gene primers. Method: immunoSEQ multiplex PCR; TCRdb's copy keeps in-frame clones and lacks some. D and trimming were read from the DNA, whereas the V and J calls and clone size are those reported in that table. The sample yields a few hundred thousand clones, approximately 87% seen once. Sequenced input: PBMCs or T cells enriched from blood (not recorded which). The TCR comes from a man aged 35 to 55 in a cohort exposed to, infected with or recovered from COVID-19 (not recorded which).

The CDR3: CASTGNAPNEQFF. The CDR3 bases are TGTGCCAGCACGGGAAATGCACCCAATGAGCAGTTCTTC. The chain employs TRBV5-6 and TRBJ2-1; TRBD2 might be the D (5 bases). This CDR3 is built from 13 residues. The V end was cut by 6 bases, the J end by 6 bases, with 13 bases between. Germline V CDR1 and CDR2: SGHDT, YYEEEE.